This T cell receptor beta chain was sequenced for a study of shared clonotypes between healthy human individuals (dated by TCRdb to between 2020 and 2021). Turning to the overall study: The cohort included three men and two women between 18 and 49 years of age. For each donor, CD4 naive and CD4 memory were each given three plates, CD8 naive was given two plates, and CD8 memory was given one plate. The study deeply sequenced blood TCR repertoires of about 5 healthy adults to estimate repertoire size and the extent of clonotype sharing between individuals. To increase sequencing depth and limit assay-specific biases, different laboratories used diverse techniques to prepare libraries and sequence TCR repertoires. Leukapheresis yielded between about 0.94 and 9 billion PBMCs per donor. Broader findings and caveats from the paper: Pairwise subsampling indicated that sequencing depth was expected to affect the degree of clonotype sharing among donors. Higher generation probabilities were observed for clonotypes shared by all four sorted-subset donors than for non-shared clonotypes. Naive subsets generally had larger estimated clonotype richness than memory subsets. Around 5.4% of naive CD4, more than 3% of naive CD8, 2.3% of memory CD4, and approximately 0.4% of memory CD8 clonotypes were shared across a few donors. The genetic and exposure-history diversity represented was limited by the small number of donors. Only blood was sampled, and tissue TCR repertoires likely differ from those in blood. Even with the large sequencing depth, rarefaction of the sorted-subset datasets indicated that sequencing was incomplete.

TCR CDR3 regions were amplified from genomic DNA by multiplex PCR using the deep immunoSEQ assay. Extracted genomic DNA from each cell subset was distributed evenly across all wells of several immunoSEQ 96-well plates, and each plate was treated as a replicate. For sorted subsets, each replicate PCR was loaded with roughly 0.2 ug genomic DNA, equivalent to about 30,000 T cell genomes. The purified libraries were quantified using a Qubit 3.0 fluorometer, sized with a Bioanalyzer 2100, and then quantified again using the KAPA Library Quantification kit. A separate single-read 150-cycle Illumina NextSeq 550 flow cell was used to sequence each immunoSEQ 96-well plate. The authors' pipeline ran thus. Because only junctional sequences without quality scores were contained in the immunoSEQ output, filtering matching that applied to full-length reads could not be performed. To assign V/J genes and CDR3, sequences were annotated against IMGT germline references using PyIR, a Python wrapper for IgBLAST v1.9. Any read was removed if the V/J assignment was weak (E-value above 1e-6), the CDR3 was missing, or the read contained stop codons, out-of-frame junctions, or ambiguous translated residues. V3J clonotypes were defined as sequences sharing the same inferred V gene, J gene, and CDR3 amino acid sequence. To compute the percentage overlap between repertoires, the number of shared unique clonotypes was divided by the size of the smaller repertoire. Repertoire richness was assessed with RTK rarefaction, the Chao1 estimator, and Recon v2.1 estimates of unobserved clonotypes. Generation probabilities were computed with OLGA for all TCRbeta clonotypes obtained by the gDNA method from a few donors. TCRdb took this table from immuneACCESS and kept in-frame rearrangements with V and J called. Such tables lack part of the clones; where checked against another copy, unresolved V genes explain under half of the gap, and the rest is unexplained. V, J and clone size reflect that table, while D and trimming were determined from the DNA. The sample table holds fewer than 1.8 million clones, of which around 98.5% were seen once. The top ten hold roughly 0.35% of the sample.

With regard to this clone: The target of this receptor is not known. Base quality data are lacking; no much larger clone is found one base away.

Measured from the cysteine to the phenylalanine, the CDR3 is 14 residues long. Only the CDR3 region is kept as DNA, spanning 42 bases read in frame from base 1. CDR1 and CDR2 are read off the germline V gene as SNHLY and FYNNEI. V gives up 5 bases and J gives up 3 bases, and the segment between their germline ends measures 12 bases. The donors were healthy, HIV-negative adults with no recently reported acute infections or vaccinations. Every donor was a Caucasian adult living in Nashville, Tennessee, USA. CD4+ T cells were enriched through magnetic negative selection, after which naive cells were positively selected on CD45RA and the remaining negative fraction served as the memory subset. Blood was collected by leukapheresis, and PBMCs were isolated by Ficoll-Histopaque density gradient centrifugation and then cryopreserved in liquid nitrogen vapor phase. Analytical flow cytometry was used to check the purity and quantity of each magnetically sorted T cell population. Genomic DNA was isolated from every sorted fraction and measured by UV absorbance on a Nanodrop 2000c.

The source is a man aged 25-45 years in good health. The receptor chain draws on TRBV2 and TRBJ2-3, and perhaps TRBD2 as D gene, on 6 matching bases. The sample was naive CD4+ T cells sorted from blood. The cell subset or site tag for this specimen amounts to: CD45RA+ positively selected. Read as DNA, the sequence is TGTGCCAGCAGTCGGGGGTTGAGGACAGATACGCAGTATTTT. Its product reads: CASSRGLRTDTQYF.